The TCR beta chain under discussion was sequenced for a study of T cells in Graves' hyperthyroidism and ophthalmopathy. Study-level results: Most expanded thyroid clonotypes above 0.001 also appeared in blood.

The ends lost 1 base at V and 3 bases at J; junction bases unmatched: 6. The V gene's germline CDR1 is SGHAT and CDR2 FQDESV (reference sequence). The CDR3 sequence is 15 residues long. Amplified regions were TCR beta CDR3 sequences from RNA transcripts. During a first-round RT-PCR of the TCR CDR3, the HTBI primer set was used. TCRdb re-derived calls from the multiplex PCR reads in MiXCR, one entry per CDR3 protein. The sample records more than 300,000 distinct CDR3 sequences, approximately 17% being singletons. Uncontrolled infections, other autoimmune diseases, pregnancy or lactation led to exclusion of patients. Together with thyroid ultrasound, orbital computed tomography, serum thyroxine and TRAb, clinical symptoms were used for diagnoses. This clonotype was observed at least ten times. Its cognate antigen is unknown.

The TCR sequence derives from a man aged 18 to 30 with Graves' ophthalmopathy. The rearrangement joins TRBV11-1 to TRBJ2-7, with TRBD1 identical over 7 bases. The sequenced material came from blood. CDR3 region: CASSLGTGAYYEQYF. The CDR3 bases are TGTGCCAGCAGCTTAGGTACAGGGGCCTACTACGAGCAGTACTTC. The variable domain in full, completed from reference TRBV11-1 and TRBJ2-7, reads EAEVAQSPRYKITEKSQAVAFWCDPISGHATLYWYRQILGQGPELLVQFQDESVVDDSQLPKDRFSAERLKGVDSTLKIQPAELGDSAMYLCASSLGTGAYYEQYFGPGTRLTVT.